This T cell receptor (beta chain) comes out of a study of T cell changes during pregnancy in multiple sclerosis (dated by TCRdb to about 2019). Background on the whole study: Changes in the T cell repertoire over the course of pregnancy were examined in this study in women with multiple sclerosis.

The library was obtained by the immunoSEQ multiplex PCR assay. TCRdb's version of the immuneACCESS table is confined to in-frame rearrangements and falls short of the full clone set. An unresolved V gene accounts for under half of the shortfall where checked; the remainder is of unknown origin. The sample table lists roughly 69,000 clones, roughly 93% of them with a count of one. Of the sample, roughly 1.5% falls within the top ten clones. Reading the germline V gene (reference sequence) gives CDR1 MNHEY and CDR2 SMNVEV. The junction shows trimming of 7 bases on V and 7 bases on J, plus 14 bases between the germline ends. Spanning cysteine to phenylalanine, the CDR3 consists of 14 amino acids. Only CDR3 DNA remains: 42 bases, in frame from the first base. Comments on this clone: Its specific antigen is unknown. No per-base quality is available; no much larger clone lies one base away.

Here the sequenced sample was peripheral blood, taken in the third trimester of pregnancy. This TCR derives from a female donor with multiple sclerosis, enrolled in a pregnancy study. The rearrangement joined TRBV27 to TRBJ1-6; the D gene is possibly TRBD1, with 5 bases matching. CDR3 region: CASKGLSRNSPLHF. The sequenced DNA: TGTGCCAGCAAGGGACTTAGCCGGAATTCACCCCTCCACTTT.